The 30 T cell receptor beta chains presented below share a single source sample, sequenced in a study of regulatory T cells in long-lasting Graves disease. Stated time point: newly diagnosed GD, antithyroid drugs for less than 3 months. Extracted RNA from PBMCs served as the source of the TCR library. Arm-PCR of CDR3 regions and iRepertoire HTBI primers were used to build TCR beta libraries. TCRdb itself ran the multiplex PCR reads through MiXCR, one entry per CDR3 protein. The table has about 440,000 distinct CDR3 sequences, around 14% seen once. The sample was also linked to a second study, of T cells in Graves' hyperthyroidism and ophthalmopathy.

This specimen consisted of peripheral blood mononuclear cells (PBMCs), obtained at new diagnosis, from a patient treated with antithyroid drugs. These receptors were taken from a woman aged 30 to 39 with Graves disease.

This clonotype was counted ten times or more. The rearrangement uses TRBV9 and TRBJ2-7; D might be TRBD1 (8 bases). CDR3 length equals 17 residues. The V end lost 4 bases, the J end lost 5 bases, and 25 bases lay between the germline ends. Germline-derived CDR1 and CDR2 are SGDLS and YYNGEE. The CDR3 DNA reads TGTGCCAGCAGCTCTCCCACAGGGGGAGGGTTTGAGGACGAGCAGTACTTC. Residues: CASSSPTGGGFEDEQYF.

In this sample, this clonotype turned up a few times. The V gene is TRBV20-1, the J gene TRBJ2-1; tentatively, D is TRBD2 (6 bases). This CDR3 has 13 residues. The germline CDR1 and CDR2 sequences are DFQATT and SNEGSKA (reference sequence). The V and J ends lost 7 bases and 6 bases respectively, with 16 bases between them. The CDR3 coding sequence is TGCAGTGTTACTCGGCGGGGAACCAATGAGCAGTTCTTC. Protein product: CSVTRRGTNEQFF.

This clonotype has ten or more counts. The V and J genes are TRBV29-1 and TRBJ2-1; D possibly corresponds to TRBD2 (7 bases). The CDR3 totals 14 residues. Germline lookup yields CDR1 SQVTM and CDR2 ANQGSEA. V dropped 0 bases and J dropped 8 bases, with 14 bases sitting between them. The CDR3 spells CSVEDKGGSDEQFF. The CDR3 region has the DNA TGCAGCGTTGAAGATAAGGGGGGGTCCGATGAGCAGTTCTTC.

This clonotype was observed at least ten times. The rearrangement uses TRBV10-3 and TRBJ2-1; possibly TRBD1 or TRBD2 for D (5 bases each). Germline V lookup: CDR1 ENHRY, CDR2 SYGVKD. The ends were cut back, 6 bases at V and 7 bases at J, with 22 bases in the middle. This CDR3 spans 16 amino acids. The CDR3 coding sequence is TGTGCCATCAGCCCAACCCGGGACCCCACGGGAAATGAGCAGTTCTTC. Protein sequence: CAISPTRDPTGNEQFF.

V gene TRBV9 combines with J gene TRBJ2-1; possibly TRBD1 or TRBD2 for D (5 bases each). The CDR3 totals 12 residues. The germline CDR1 and CDR2 sequences are SGDLS and YYNGEE. The germline V and J ends were trimmed by 4 bases and 10 bases, with 12 bases remaining between them. Written as DNA, the CDR3 is TGTGCCAGCAGCTCGGGGCCTTACGAGCAGTTCTTC. Protein product: CASSSGPYEQFF.

This clonotype was counted many times. The V gene is TRBV5-1, the J gene TRBJ2-3; D not resolved. V was pared by 0 bases and J by 2 bases, with 4 bases between. Germline loops: CDR1 SGHRS, CDR2 YFSETQ. CDR3 length: 13 residues. CDR3 protein: CASSLAPTDTQYF. DNA for the CDR3: TGCGCCAGCAGCTTGGCCCCCACAGATACGCAGTATTTT.

There are many counts of this clonotype. The chain uses TRBV10-2 and TRBJ2-1; TRBD2 aligns across 8 bases. The germline gives CDR1 WSHSY, CDR2 SAAADI. The CDR3 extends over 14 amino acids. The ends lost 7 bases at V and 6 bases at J; junction bases unmatched: 8. CDR3: CASTGGRRGNEQFF. The CDR3 region has the DNA TGCGCCAGCACGGGAGGGAGGAGGGGCAATGAGCAGTTCTTC.

J is TRBJ1-5 and V is TRBV28; a possible D gene is TRBD1 (6 bases). CDR1 is MDHEN and CDR2 is SYDVKM in the germline V gene. The CDR3 is 17 amino acids. The ends were cut back, 1 base at V and 0 bases at J, with 13 bases in the middle. This chain's CDR3 is CASSLYPGGGSNQPQHF. The CDR3 nucleotides are TGTGCCAGCAGTTTATACCCCGGAGGGGGTAGCAATCAGCCCCAGCATTTT. Using reference TRBV28 and TRBJ1-5 for the parts outside the CDR3, the full variable domain is DVKVTQSSRYLVKRTGEKVFLECVQDMDHENMFWYRQDPGLGLRLIYFSYDVKMKEKGDIPEGYSVSREKKERFSLILESASTNQTSMYLCASSLYPGGGSNQPQHFGDGTRLSIL.

This clonotype was seen repeatedly, ten times or more. The rearrangement joins TRBV24-1 to TRBJ2-5, with D perhaps matching TRBD1 (5 bases). The germline V gene encodes CDR1 KGHDR and CDR2 SFDVKD. Trimming shortened V by 2 bases and J by 3 bases, and 12 bases separated the two germline ends. CDR3 length: 15 amino acids. In DNA form, the CDR3 reads TGTGCCACCAGTGATTCCCAGGGATACGAAGAGACCCAGTACTTC. It translates to CATSDSQGYEETQYF.

This clonotype has only a few counts. The chain joins TRBV9 to TRBJ2-1; no clear D gene. CDR1 and CDR2 from the germline V gene are SGDLS and YYNGEE. The germline V and J ends were trimmed by 0 bases and 4 bases, with 11 bases remaining between them. The CDR3 spans 15 residues. CDR3 sequence (DNA): TGTGCCAGCAGCGTAGGGCTCTCCACTTACAATGAGCAGTTCTTC. Translated, it gives CASSVGLSTYNEQFF.

The chain carries TRBV10-3 and TRBJ2-2, with a tentative D call TRBD2 (5 bases). This CDR3 contains 14 residues. V lost 11 bases and J lost 0, with 13 bases in between. Looked up from germline, CDR1 is ENHRY and CDR2 is SYGVKD. The CDR3 protein is CASTGSPNTGELFF. The CDR3 nucleotides read TGTGCCTCCACGGGGTCACCGAACACCGGGGAGCTGTTTTTT.

This clonotype was seen at least ten times. The CDR3 nucleotides are TGCGCCAGCAGCTTGGACGGCAGGGAGTCAAACGAGCAGTACTTC. Protein product: CASSLDGRESNEQYF. V and J are TRBV5-1 and TRBJ2-7; possibly TRBD1 or TRBD2 for D (5 bases each). Trimming removed 0 bases from V and 5 bases from J, with 15 bases in between. This CDR3 contains 15 residues. The V gene's germline CDR1 is SGHRS and CDR2 YFSETQ.

This clonotype was detected ten times or more. The chain couples TRBV5-5 to TRBJ2-7; D uncertain. V gave up 6 bases and J gave up 2 bases, with 9 bases separating them. The germline V gene encodes CDR1 SGHKS and CDR2 YYEKEE (reference sequence). The CDR3 covers 12 residues. The DNA of the CDR3 is TGTGCCAGCAACTCAGGTGCCTACGAGCAGTACTTC. It specifies CASNSGAYEQYF. Full variable domain (outside the CDR3, taken from reference TRBV5-5 and TRBJ2-7): DAGVTQSPTHLIKTRGQQVTLRCSPISGHKSVSWYQQVLGQGPQFIFQYYEKEERGRGNFPDRFSARQFPNYSSELNVNALLLGDSALYLCASNSGAYEQYFGPGTRLTVT.

This clonotype occurred a few times. The chain couples TRBV3-1 to TRBJ2-3, with D possibly TRBD2 on 6 matching bases. Germline V CDR1 and CDR2: LGHDT, YNNKEL (reference sequence). V was shortened by 4 bases and J by 3 bases, with 17 bases between the two germline ends. The CDR3 has 16 residues. In DNA form, the CDR3 reads TGTGCCAGCAGCCTCCTGGAAAGGACTAAGACAGATACGCAGTATTTT. Translating gives CASSLLERTKTDTQYF.

This clonotype was found a few times. The chain has TRBV27 and TRBJ1-5; D is uncertain. The V gene's germline CDR1 is MNHEY and CDR2 SMNVEV (reference sequence). There are 15 residues in the CDR3. V lost 2 bases and J 2 bases, leaving 10 bases between the germline ends. In DNA form, the CDR3 reads TGTGCCAGCAGTTTAAACCGCGGAGGCAATCAGCCCCAGCATTTT. Its protein is CASSLNRGGNQPQHF.

This clonotype was seen repeatedly, ten times or more. The chain links TRBV11-2 to TRBJ1-2, with D tentatively TRBD1 (5 bases). V was trimmed by 8 bases and J by 5 bases, leaving 12 bases between them. CDR1 SGHAT and CDR2 FQNNGV come from the germline V gene. The CDR3 is made up of 12 amino acids. DNA for the CDR3: TGTGCCAGCTCCGGGACTTCATATGGCTACACCTTC. It encodes CASSGTSYGYTF.

The chain uses TRBV9 and TRBJ2-1; D could derive from TRBD1 or TRBD2 (6 bases each). The germline V gene has CDR1 SGDLS and CDR2 YYNGEE. Trimming removed 0 bases from V and 4 bases from J, with 8 bases in between. The CDR3 is 14 amino acids. The CDR3 region has the DNA TGTGCCAGCAGCGTAGAGGGGGGATACAATGAGCAGTTCTTC. Encoded protein: CASSVEGGYNEQFF. Filled out from reference TRBV9 and TRBJ2-1, the complete variable domain reads DSGVTQTPKHLITATGQRVTLRCSPRSGDLSVYWYQQSLDQGLQFLIQYYNGEERAKGNILERFSAQQFPDLHSELNLSSLELGDSALYFCASSVEGGYNEQFFGPGTRLTVL.

In its sample, this clonotype was seen a few times. The chain employs TRBV4-1 and TRBJ2-7; a possible D gene is TRBD1 (5 bases). Trimming took 3 bases from V and 5 from J, leaving 11 bases between them. Germline V gene lookup returns CDR1 MGHRA and CDR2 YSYEKL. The CDR3 spans 13 residues. CDR3 sequence (DNA): TGCGCCAGCAGCCAGGGGCCTGGGAACGAGCAGTACTTC. It specifies CASSQGPGNEQYF.

This clonotype was seen repeatedly, ten times or more. The chain recombines TRBV6-2 or TRBV6-3 with TRBJ2-3, with 8 positions matching TRBD2. Germline lookup yields CDR1 MNHEY and CDR2 SVGEGT. This CDR3 contains 16 residues. The junction had 11 bases not matched to a gene; V was cut back by 5 bases and J by 4 bases. Here the CDR3 DNA reads TGTGCCAGCAGTGAACAGCCCGGGGGGGGGGCAGATACGCAGTATTTT. Translating it yields CASSEQPGGGADTQYF.

The chain carries TRBV7-9 and TRBJ1-1, with 9 positions matching TRBD1. Germline lookup yields CDR1 SEHNR and CDR2 FQNEAQ (reference sequence). The junction had 4 bases not matched to a gene; V was cut back by 3 bases and J by 2 bases. This CDR3 is built from 15 residues. CDR3 loop: CASSFLGQGNTEAFF. The CDR3 region has the DNA TGTGCCAGCAGCTTCTTGGGACAGGGCAACACTGAAGCTTTCTTT.

This clonotype was seen many times. The chain carries TRBV7-3 and TRBJ2-1, with 7 positions matching TRBD2. Germline loops: CDR1 SGHTA, CDR2 FQGTGA. The CDR3 covers 15 residues. Losses at the gene ends were 5 bases for V and 5 bases for J; bases not matched to a gene: 9. The CDR3 reads CASSPSAGVNNEQFF. In DNA form, the CDR3 reads TGTGCCAGCAGCCCCTCGGCGGGAGTCAACAATGAGCAGTTCTTC.

The CDR3 nucleotides are TGTGCCAGCAGCGTAGATTACAGGCAGGAGCAGTTCTTC. Encoded protein: CASSVDYRQEQFF. The V and J genes are TRBV9 and TRBJ2-1, with D maybe TRBD1 (5 bases). The CDR3 has 13 amino acids. Germline assignment: CDR1 SGDLS and CDR2 YYNGEE. The V gene lost 0 bases and the J gene lost 10 bases, with 11 bases spanning the gap.

This clonotype was detected a few times. The chain has TRBV13 and TRBJ2-7; D perhaps matches TRBD1 (6 bases). The CDR3 consists of 16 residues. Trimming cost V 4 bases and J 4 bases, with 20 bases left between them. Germline V lookup: CDR1 PRHDT, CDR2 FYEKMQ (reference sequence). CDR3 loop: CASSSSPGVRGYEQYF. The CDR3 DNA sequence: TGTGCCAGCAGCTCATCCCCCGGGGTAAGGGGGTACGAGCAGTACTTC.

The rearrangement links TRBV3-1 to TRBJ2-1, with 14 bases that match TRBD2. The CDR3 is 17 residues long. The trim removed 1 base at V and 5 bases at J, leaving 4 bases unmatched. Germline assignment: CDR1 LGHDT and CDR2 YNNKEL (reference sequence). The CDR3 here is CASSQGGGLAGDNEQFF. CDR3 sequence (DNA): TGTGCCAGCAGCCAAGGGGGGGGACTAGCGGGAGACAATGAGCAGTTCTTC.

The V call is TRBV10-3, the J call TRBJ1-4; D unresolved. Germline CDR1 is ENHRY and CDR2 is SYGVKD. CDR3 length: 14 residues. V was shortened by 0 bases and J by 8 bases, with 10 bases between the two germline ends. CDR3 bases: TGTGCCATCAGTGAGTCCCAGGCAGGCGAAAAACTGTTTTTT. Protein: CAISESQAGEKLFF.

The rearrangement links TRBV25-1 to TRBJ2-3, with D unclear. CDR1 is MGHDK and CDR2 is SYGVNS in the germline V gene. The ends were cut back, 1 base at V and 4 bases at J, with 9 bases in the middle. The CDR3 contains 14 residues. DNA for the CDR3: TGTGCCAGCAGTGAATCGACTGGGCCAGATACGCAGTATTTT. This encodes CASSESTGPDTQYF.

This clonotype has at least ten counts. The chain recombines TRBV6-2 or TRBV6-3 with TRBJ2-3; 8 bases agree with TRBD1. From germline, CDR1 is MNHEY and CDR2 SVGEGT. The V and J ends lost 0 bases and 6 bases, in that order; junction bases with no gene match: 5. This CDR3 region has 15 residues. CDR3 amino acids: CASSYSQGARDTQYF. The CDR3 coding sequence is TGTGCCAGCAGTTACTCGCAGGGGGCCAGGGATACGCAGTATTTT.

In its sample, this clonotype was seen many times. V usage is TRBV28 and J usage is TRBJ2-1; no definite D call. The CDR3 is 14 amino acids. Germline V CDR1 and CDR2: MDHEN, SYDVKM. Trimming took 2 bases from V and 16 from J, leaving 21 bases between them. CDR3 DNA sequence: TGTGCCAGCAGTTTACCCCCACGGACCGGGCCGCCCTTCTTC. Protein sequence: CASSLPPRTGPPFF.

CDR3 sequence: CASSPGLAHTDTQYF. Here the CDR3 DNA reads TGTGCCAGCAGCCCGGGACTAGCCCACACAGATACGCAGTATTTT. V usage is TRBV5-8 and J usage is TRBJ2-3; 9 bases match TRBD2. The CDR3 runs 15 residues. The J segment lost 2 bases and the V segment lost 4 bases, leaving 5 bases of the junction unmatched. The V gene's germline CDR1 is SGHTS and CDR2 YDEGEE.

V usage is TRBV11-2 and J usage is TRBJ1-1; D uncertain. CDR3 length: 14 amino acids. V shed 5 bases and J shed 1 base, with 11 bases lying between them. The germline CDR1 and CDR2 sequences are SGHAT and FQNNGV. The CDR3, as DNA: TGTGCCAGCAGCCCATCCACGGAGAACACTGAAGCTTTCTTT. Its translation: CASSPSTENTEAFF.